This is a list of T cell receptor beta chains from one sample in a study of blood T cell repertoires in COVID-19. Profiling relied on immunoSEQ multiplex PCR, and the TCRdb table lists in-frame clones only, not all of them. The sample has roughly 480,000 clones, roughly 87% seen once. What was sequenced was peripheral blood. The source of these receptors is a man aged 18 to 29 with COVID-19, enrolled during active disease. Each CDR3 is given with its conserved first and last residue. D genes are given only for firm matches. Part of the rows lack a size; the others show once, few, many or a class for expanded clones.

V gene	D gene	clone size	J gene	CDR3 protein	CDR3 DNA
TRBV5-8	TRBD1	-	TRBJ1-4	CASSWSTQGAGEKLFF	TGTGCCAGCAGCTGGTCAACCCAGGGGGCCGGTGAAAAACTGTTTTTT
TRBV10-1	TRBD2	once	TRBJ2-1	CASSFRLAGEEQFF	TGCGCCAGCAGCTTCCGTCTAGCGGGAGAAGAGCAGTTCTTC
TRBV4-2	TRBD1	-	TRBJ2-7	CASSPSGTADEQYF	TGTGCCAGCAGCCCCTCCGGGACAGCCGACGAGCAGTACTTC
TRBV7-8	-	-	TRBJ2-5	CASSADRGRVGTQYF	TGTGCCAGCAGCGCGGACAGAGGCCGAGTAGGGACCCAGTACTTC
TRBV30	-	-	TRBJ1-4	CAWSVGTGTNEKLFF	TGTGCCTGGAGTGTTGGTACAGGAACAAATGAAAAACTGTTTTTT
TRBV5-4	TRBD2	-	TRBJ2-3	CASSLEGLAGGPDTQYF	TGTGCCAGCAGCTTGGAGGGACTAGCGGGGGGGCCAGATACGCAGTATTTT
TRBV28	-	-	TRBJ2-1	CASSLRGQEQFF	TGTGCCAGCAGCCTGAGAGGCCAAGAGCAGTTCTTC
TRBV21-1	-	-	TRBJ2-2	CASSKIRGTGELFF	TGTGCCAGCAGCAAGATCAGAGGCACCGGGGAGCTGTTTTTT
TRBV10-3	TRBD2	-	TRBJ2-5	CAISESTSGGQETQYF	TGTGCCATCAGTGAGTCGACTAGCGGGGGCCAAGAGACCCAGTACTTC
TRBV7-6	TRBD1	-	TRBJ1-1	CASSQGAGPNTEAFF	TGTGCCAGCAGCCAGGGGGCGGGGCCGAACACTGAAGCTTTCTTT
TRBV7-8	-	once	TRBJ2-5	CASSLGGSSQETQYF	TGTGCCAGCAGCTTAGGAGGCTCGAGCCAAGAGACCCAGTACTTC
TRBV5-4	TRBD2	-	TRBJ2-1	CASSRTSGTTDEQFF	TGTGCCAGCAGCCGGACATCCGGGACTACCGATGAGCAGTTCTTC
TRBV5-1	-	-	TRBJ2-3	CASSPERGTDTQYF	TGCGCCAGCAGCCCAGAGCGGGGCACAGATACGCAGTATTTT
TRBV18	-	-	TRBJ2-3	CASSRQSSSTDTQYF	TGTGCCAGCTCACGACAGTCCTCTAGCACAGATACGCAGTATTTT
TRBV28	TRBD1	-	TRBJ2-7	CASRGQDTSWEQYF	TGTGCCAGTCGGGGACAGGACACTTCTTGGGAGCAGTACTTC
TRBV7-3	-	-	TRBJ1-1	CASSTQGGTEAFF	TGTGCCAGCAGCACACAGGGTGGTACTGAAGCTTTCTTT
TRBV11-2	-	-	TRBJ2-7	CASSLAGSGEQYF	TGTGCCAGCAGCTTGGCGGGGTCGGGCGAGCAGTACTTC
TRBV25-1	-	-	TRBJ2-1	CASSEWTARSLEQFF	TGTGCCAGCAGTGAGTGGACTGCGAGGAGTCTCGAGCAGTTCTTC
TRBV5-4	-	once	TRBJ1-1	CASSVTANTEAFF	TGTGCCAGCAGCGTGACAGCTAACACTGAAGCTTTCTTT
TRBV2	-	-	TRBJ2-7	CASSERMYEQYF	TGTGCCAGCAGTGAGAGGATGTACGAGCAGTACTTC
TRBV2	-	-	TRBJ1-3	CASGSTGYGNTIYF	TGTGCCAGTGGTTCGACAGGCTATGGAAACACCATATATTTT
TRBV7-9	TRBD1	once	TRBJ1-1	CASSSTDRANTEAFF	TGTGCCAGCAGCTCGACCGACAGGGCGAACACTGAAGCTTTCTTT
TRBV3-1/TRBV3-2	TRBD2	-	TRBJ2-5	CASSQDSSGRFQTQYF	TGTGCCAGCAGCCAAGATTCCAGCGGGAGGTTTCAGACCCAGTACTTC
TRBV5-1	-	-	TRBJ2-3	CASSLGGRSTDTQYF	TGCGCCAGCAGCTTGGGTGGGCGAAGCACAGATACGCAGTATTTT
TRBV19	TRBD2	-	TRBJ2-3	CASTSGSGDTQYF	TGTGCCAGTACTAGCGGGAGTGGAGATACGCAGTATTTT
TRBV7-9	TRBD2	-	TRBJ2-5	CASRGRLAGVSQETQYF	TGTGCCAGCCGGGGGCGGCTAGCGGGAGTTTCCCAAGAGACCCAGTACTTC
TRBV11-2	-	few	TRBJ2-2	CASSLTGSLNTGELFF	TGTGCCAGCAGCTTAACCGGGAGCTTAAACACCGGGGAGCTGTTTTTT
TRBV11-3	TRBD2	-	TRBJ2-1	CASSLGTSVYNEQFF	TGTGCCAGCAGCTTAGGGACTAGCGTCTACAATGAGCAGTTCTTC
TRBV29-1	TRBD1	-	TRBJ2-3	CGGDRGGTDTQYF	TGCGGGGGGGACAGGGGAGGAACAGATACGCAGTATTTT
TRBV3-1/TRBV3-2	TRBD1	-	TRBJ2-5	CASSRPGQGWETQYF	TGTGCCAGCAGCCGGCCGGGACAGGGTTGGGAGACCCAGTACTTC
TRBV13	TRBD2	-	TRBJ2-1	CASSPNPRTSGGSYNEQFF	TGTGCCAGCAGCCCGAACCCAAGGACTAGCGGGGGATCCTACAATGAGCAGTTCTTC
TRBV3-1/TRBV3-2	-	-	TRBJ1-1	CASSQAAENTEAFF	TGTGCCAGCAGCCAAGCTGCGGAAAACACTGAAGCTTTCTTT
TRBV11-1	-	-	TRBJ2-5	CASSFAILKQETQYF	TGTGCCAGCAGCTTCGCTATTCTTAAACAAGAGACCCAGTACTTC
TRBV2	-	-	TRBJ1-5	CASSGPYSNQPQHF	TGTGCCAGCAGTGGTCCCTATAGCAATCAGCCCCAGCATTTT
TRBV18	-	once	TRBJ2-1	CASSPTLQGEQFF	TGTGCCAGCTCACCAACACTGCAGGGTGAGCAGTTCTTC
TRBV9	-	-	TRBJ2-1	CASSVSSREERRFF	TGTGCCAGCAGCGTAAGCTCTAGAGAGGAAAGGCGGTTCTTC
TRBV11-2	-	-	TRBJ1-4	CASSFSSTNEKLFF	TGTGCCAGCAGCTTCAGTTCAACTAATGAAAAACTGTTTTTT
TRBV5-1	TRBD1	-	TRBJ2-7	CASSLGGQGTYEQYF	TGCGCCAGCAGCTTGGGGGGACAGGGAACCTACGAGCAGTACTTC
TRBV7-2	TRBD2	-	TRBJ2-1	CASSGRAGSYNEQFF	TGTGCCAGCAGCGGAAGAGCGGGGTCCTACAATGAGCAGTTCTTC
TRBV19	-	-	TRBJ1-2	CASRVRPGDGYTF	TGTGCCAGTAGGGTCAGGCCGGGGGATGGCTACACCTTC
TRBV27	-	once	TRBJ2-3	CASSLWGGTDTQYF	TGTGCCAGCAGCCTCTGGGGGGGCACAGATACGCAGTATTTT
TRBV20-1	TRBD1	-	TRBJ1-2	CSASQGELNYGYTF	TGCAGTGCTAGTCAGGGGGAGCTTAACTATGGCTACACCTTC
TRBV19	TRBD2	-	TRBJ2-1	CASSGAGGNNEQFF	TGTGCCAGTAGTGGAGCGGGGGGGAACAATGAGCAGTTCTTC
TRBV6-1	TRBD1	-	TRBJ1-2	CASSEPTGDYGYTF	TGTGCCAGCAGTGAGCCTACAGGGGATTATGGCTACACCTTC
TRBV6-1	-	once	TRBJ1-1	CASSESSIRSEAFF	TGTGCCAGCAGTGAGAGCTCGATTCGATCTGAAGCTTTCTTT
TRBV11-3	TRBD1	-	TRBJ2-2	CASSADRGATGELFF	TGTGCCAGCAGCGCAGACAGGGGAGCCACCGGGGAGCTGTTTTTT